This T cell receptor (beta chain) was observed in a study of control samples from healthy donors and cancer patients. The ends lost 0 bases at V and 0 bases at J; junction bases unmatched: 8. This CDR3 has 18 amino acids. CDR1 and CDR2 (germline): SGHKS, YYEKEE (reference sequence). Clones were sequenced by immunoSEQ multiplex PCR, and TCRdb holds only the in-frame ones, with some missing. The sample yields about 88,000 clones, 85% to 95% seen once. The gene calls are TRBV5-5 and TRBJ2-2; 7 bases match TRBD1. The source of this sequence is a man between 18 and 35 years old in good health. The specimen was blood. The CDR3 here is CASSLVLGQGANTGELFF. CDR3 nucleotide sequence: TGTGCCAGCAGCTTGGTACTTGGGCAGGGGGCGAACACCGGGGAGCTGTTTTTT.